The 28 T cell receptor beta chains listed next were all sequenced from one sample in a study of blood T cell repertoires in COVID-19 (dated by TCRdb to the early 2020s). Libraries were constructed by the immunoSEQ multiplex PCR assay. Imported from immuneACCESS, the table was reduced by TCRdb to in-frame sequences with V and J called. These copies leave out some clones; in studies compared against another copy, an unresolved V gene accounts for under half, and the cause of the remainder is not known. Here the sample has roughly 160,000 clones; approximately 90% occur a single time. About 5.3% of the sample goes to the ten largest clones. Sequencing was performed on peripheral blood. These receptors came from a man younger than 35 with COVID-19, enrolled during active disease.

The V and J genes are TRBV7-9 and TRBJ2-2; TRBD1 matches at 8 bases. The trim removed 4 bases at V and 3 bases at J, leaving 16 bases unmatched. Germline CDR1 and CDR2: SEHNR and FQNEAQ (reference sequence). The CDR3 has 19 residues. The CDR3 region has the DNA TGTGCCAGCAGCTCCCAGGGGGCATCATGGTGGCCCCACACCGGGGAGCTGTTTTTT. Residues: CASSSQGASWWPHTGELFF.

Here the CDR3 DNA reads TGCAGTGCTAGTAGGCGGGACAGGAGCTCCTACAATGAGCAGTTCTTC. This codes for CSASRRDRSSYNEQFF. This sequence joins TRBV20-1 and TRBJ2-1; TRBD1 matches 8 bases. V shed 3 bases and J 0 bases; nucleotides not matched to a gene: 7. The germline CDR1 and CDR2 sequences are DFQATT and SNEGSKA (reference sequence). CDR3 length equals 16 residues.

CDR3: CASSSTSSWVGGTEAFF. CDR3 DNA sequence: TGTGCCAGCAGCTCCACCTCTTCTTGGGTCGGGGGCACTGAAGCTTTCTTT. V gene TRBV7-6 combines with J gene TRBJ1-1; D is possibly TRBD1 (5 bases). The V and J ends lost 4 bases and 4 bases respectively, with 22 bases between them. There are 17 residues in the CDR3. CDR1 is SGHVS, CDR2 FNYEAQ, per germline.

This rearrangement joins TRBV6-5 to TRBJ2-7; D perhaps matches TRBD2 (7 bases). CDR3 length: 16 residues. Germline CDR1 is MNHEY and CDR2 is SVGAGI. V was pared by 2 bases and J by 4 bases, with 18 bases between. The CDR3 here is CASSYHGGPVPYEQYF. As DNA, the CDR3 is TGTGCCAGCAGTTACCACGGGGGGCCCGTACCGTACGAGCAGTACTTC.

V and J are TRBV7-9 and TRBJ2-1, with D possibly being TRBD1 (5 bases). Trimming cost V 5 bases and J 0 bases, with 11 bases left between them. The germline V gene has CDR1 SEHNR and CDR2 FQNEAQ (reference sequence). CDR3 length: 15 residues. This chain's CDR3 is CASSTPRDSYNEQFF. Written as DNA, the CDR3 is TGTGCCAGCAGCACCCCCAGGGACTCCTACAATGAGCAGTTCTTC. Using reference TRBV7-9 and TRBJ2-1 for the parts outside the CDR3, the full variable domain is DTGVSQNPRHKITKRGQNVTFRCDPISEHNRLYWYRQTLGQGPEFLTYFQNEAQLEKSRLLSDRFSAERPKGSFSTLEIQRTEQGDSAMYLCASSTPRDSYNEQFFGPGTRLTVL.

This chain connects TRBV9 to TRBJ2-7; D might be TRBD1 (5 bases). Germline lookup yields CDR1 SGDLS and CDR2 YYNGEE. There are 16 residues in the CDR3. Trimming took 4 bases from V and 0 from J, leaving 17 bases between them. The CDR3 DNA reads TGTGCCAGCAGCTCTGACAGTACCCTAAGCTCCTACGAGCAGTACTTC. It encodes CASSSDSTLSSYEQYF.

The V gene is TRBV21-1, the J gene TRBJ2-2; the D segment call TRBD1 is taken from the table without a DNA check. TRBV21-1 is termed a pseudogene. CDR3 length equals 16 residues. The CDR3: CASSKQAGGSTGELFF. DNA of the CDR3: TGTGCCAGCAGCAAACAGGCAGGGGGCTCCACCGGGGAGCTGTTTTTT.

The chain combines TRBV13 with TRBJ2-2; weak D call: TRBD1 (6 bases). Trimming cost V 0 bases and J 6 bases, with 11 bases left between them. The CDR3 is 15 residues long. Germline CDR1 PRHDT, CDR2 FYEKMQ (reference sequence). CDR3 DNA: TGTGCCAGCAGCTTAGGCTATCAGGGGTCCGGGGAGCTGTTTTTT. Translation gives CASSLGYQGSGELFF.

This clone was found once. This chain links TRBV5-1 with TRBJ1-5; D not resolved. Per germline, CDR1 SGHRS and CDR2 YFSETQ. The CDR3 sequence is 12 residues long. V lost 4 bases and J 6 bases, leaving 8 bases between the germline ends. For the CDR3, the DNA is TGCGCCAGCAGCGTAGAGGGTCAGCCCCAGCATTTT. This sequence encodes CASSVEGQPQHF.

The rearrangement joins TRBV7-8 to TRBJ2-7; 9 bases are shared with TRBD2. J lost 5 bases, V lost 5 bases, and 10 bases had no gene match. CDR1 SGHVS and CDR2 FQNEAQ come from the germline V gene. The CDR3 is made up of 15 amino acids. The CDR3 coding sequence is TGTGCCAGCAGCCCGCGGGAGGGCGCTGAGGACGAGCAGTACTTC. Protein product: CASSPREGAEDEQYF.

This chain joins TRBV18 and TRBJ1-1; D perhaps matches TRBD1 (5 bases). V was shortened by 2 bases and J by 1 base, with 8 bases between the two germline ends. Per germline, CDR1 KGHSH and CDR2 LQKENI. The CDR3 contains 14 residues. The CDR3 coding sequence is TGTGCCAGCTCACCATCAGGGCGGAACACTGAAGCTTTCTTT. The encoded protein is CASSPSGRNTEAFF.

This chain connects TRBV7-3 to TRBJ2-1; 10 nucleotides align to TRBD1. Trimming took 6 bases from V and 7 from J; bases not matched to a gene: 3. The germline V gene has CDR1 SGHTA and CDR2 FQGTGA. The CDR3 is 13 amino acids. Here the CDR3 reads CASRGQGLNEQFF. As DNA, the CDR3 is TGTGCCAGCAGGGGACAGGGGCTAAATGAGCAGTTCTTC. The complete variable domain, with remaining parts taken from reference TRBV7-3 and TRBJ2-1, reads GAGVSQTPSNKVTEKGKYVELRCDPISGHTALYWYRQSLGQGPEFLIYFQGTGAADDSGLPNDRFFAVRPEGSVSTLKIQRTERGDSAVYLCASRGQGLNEQFFGPGTRLTVL.

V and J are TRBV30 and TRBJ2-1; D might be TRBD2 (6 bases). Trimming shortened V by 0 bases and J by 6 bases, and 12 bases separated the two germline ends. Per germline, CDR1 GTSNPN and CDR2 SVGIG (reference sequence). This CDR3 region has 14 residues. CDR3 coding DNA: TGTGCCTGGAGTGTATTGGCGGGAAGCAATGAGCAGTTCTTC. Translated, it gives CAWSVLAGSNEQFF.

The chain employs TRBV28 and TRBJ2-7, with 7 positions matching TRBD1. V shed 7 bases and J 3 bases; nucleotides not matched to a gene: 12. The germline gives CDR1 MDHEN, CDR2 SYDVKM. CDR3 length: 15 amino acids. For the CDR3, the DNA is TGTGCCAGCACCTGGTGGGGGAGACAGGGCTACGAGCAGTACTTC. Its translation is CASTWWGRQGYEQYF.

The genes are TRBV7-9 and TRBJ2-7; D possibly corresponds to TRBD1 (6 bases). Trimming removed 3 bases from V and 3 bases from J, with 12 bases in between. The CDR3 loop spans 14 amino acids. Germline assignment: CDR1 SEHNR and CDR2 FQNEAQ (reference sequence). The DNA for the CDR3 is TGTGCCAGCAGCTTGGCTACAGGGTACTACGAGCAGTACTTC. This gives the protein CASSLATGYYEQYF.

The CDR3 region is CATSMGQGTYNEQFF. The CDR3 DNA is TGTGCCACCTCTATGGGACAGGGGACCTACAATGAGCAGTTCTTC. The chain combines TRBV27 with TRBJ2-1; 10 bases are a match to TRBD1. Germline CDR1 reads MNHEY; CDR2 reads SMNVEV (reference sequence). Trimming at V came to 10 bases and at J to 2 bases, leaving 8 bases not matched to a gene. This CDR3 comprises 15 residues.

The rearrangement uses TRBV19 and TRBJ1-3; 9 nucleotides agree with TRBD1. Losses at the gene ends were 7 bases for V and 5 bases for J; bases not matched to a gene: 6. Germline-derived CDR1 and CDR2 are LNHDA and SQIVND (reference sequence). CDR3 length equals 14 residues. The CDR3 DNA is TGTGCCAGTACTGCGACAGGGGGACGAAACACCATATATTTT. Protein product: CASTATGGRNTIYF.

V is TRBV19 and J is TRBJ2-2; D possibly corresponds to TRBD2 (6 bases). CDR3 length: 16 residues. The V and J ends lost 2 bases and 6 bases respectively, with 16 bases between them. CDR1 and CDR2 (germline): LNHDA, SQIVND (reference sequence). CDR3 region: CASSIRQPGEPGELFF. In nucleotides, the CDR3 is TGTGCCAGTAGTATAAGACAGCCGGGAGAGCCCGGGGAGCTGTTTTTT. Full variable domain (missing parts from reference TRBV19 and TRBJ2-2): DGGITQSPKYLFRKEGQNVTLSCEQNLNHDAMYWYRQDPGQGLRLIYYSQIVNDFQKGDIAEGYSVSREKKESFPLTVTSAQKNPTAFYLCASSIRQPGEPGELFFGEGSRLTVL.

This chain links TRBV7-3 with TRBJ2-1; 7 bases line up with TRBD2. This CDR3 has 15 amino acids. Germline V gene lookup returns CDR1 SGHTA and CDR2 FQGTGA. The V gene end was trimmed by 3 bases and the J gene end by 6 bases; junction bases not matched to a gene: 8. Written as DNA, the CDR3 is TGTGCCAGCAGCTTCCCGGGAGGTAGCGGCAATGAGCAGTTCTTC. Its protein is CASSFPGGSGNEQFF.

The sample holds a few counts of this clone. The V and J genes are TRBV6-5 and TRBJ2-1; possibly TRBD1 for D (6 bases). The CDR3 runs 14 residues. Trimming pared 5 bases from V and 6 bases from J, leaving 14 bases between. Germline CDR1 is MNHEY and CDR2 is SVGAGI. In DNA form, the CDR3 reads TGTGCCAGCAGTCTCGGACAGTTTTTCAATGAGCAGTTCTTC. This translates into CASSLGQFFNEQFF.

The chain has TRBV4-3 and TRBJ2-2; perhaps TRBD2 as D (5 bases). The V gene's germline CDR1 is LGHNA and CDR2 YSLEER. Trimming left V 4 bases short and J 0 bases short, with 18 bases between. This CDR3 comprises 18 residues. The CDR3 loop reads CASSRGFGLAANTGELFF. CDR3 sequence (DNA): TGCGCCAGCAGCCGCGGGTTCGGACTCGCCGCGAACACCGGGGAGCTGTTTTTT.

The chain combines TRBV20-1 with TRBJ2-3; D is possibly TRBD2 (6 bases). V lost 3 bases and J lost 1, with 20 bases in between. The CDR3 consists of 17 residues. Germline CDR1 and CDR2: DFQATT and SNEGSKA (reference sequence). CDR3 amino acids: CSASRGMFTQGTDTQYF. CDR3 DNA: TGCAGTGCTAGTCGCGGGATGTTCACCCAGGGCACAGATACGCAGTATTTT.

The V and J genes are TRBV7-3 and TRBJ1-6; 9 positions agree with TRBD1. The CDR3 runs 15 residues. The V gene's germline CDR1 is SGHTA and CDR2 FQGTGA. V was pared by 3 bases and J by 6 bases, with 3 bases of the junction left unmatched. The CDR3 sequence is CASSLTDRGNSPLHF. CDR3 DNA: TGTGCCAGCAGCTTGACGGACAGGGGTAATTCACCCCTCCACTTT.

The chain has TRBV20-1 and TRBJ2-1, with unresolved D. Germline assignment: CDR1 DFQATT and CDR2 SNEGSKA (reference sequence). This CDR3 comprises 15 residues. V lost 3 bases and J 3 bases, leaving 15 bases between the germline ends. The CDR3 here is CSASEASVVYNEQFF. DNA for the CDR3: TGCAGTGCTAGTGAAGCATCGGTCGTCTACAATGAGCAGTTCTTC.

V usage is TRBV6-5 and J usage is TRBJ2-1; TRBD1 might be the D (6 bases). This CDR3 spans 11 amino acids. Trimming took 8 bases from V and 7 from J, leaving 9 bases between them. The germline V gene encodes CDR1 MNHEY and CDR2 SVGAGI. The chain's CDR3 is CASCRGNEQFF. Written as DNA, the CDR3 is TGTGCCAGCTGTAGGGGGAATGAGCAGTTCTTC.

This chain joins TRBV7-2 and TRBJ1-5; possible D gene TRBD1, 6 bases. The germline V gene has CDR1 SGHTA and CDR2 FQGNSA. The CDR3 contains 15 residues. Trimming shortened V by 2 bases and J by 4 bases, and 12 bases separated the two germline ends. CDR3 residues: CASSLKSGENQPQHF. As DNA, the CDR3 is TGTGCCAGCAGCTTAAAATCAGGGGAGAATCAGCCCCAGCATTTT.

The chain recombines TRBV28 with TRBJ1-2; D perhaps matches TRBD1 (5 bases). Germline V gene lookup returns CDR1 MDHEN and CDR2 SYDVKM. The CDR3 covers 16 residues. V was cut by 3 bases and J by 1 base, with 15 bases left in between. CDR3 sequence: CASSLNRQRSNYGYTF. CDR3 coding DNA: TGTGCCAGCAGTTTGAACCGACAGAGAAGTAACTATGGCTACACCTTC.

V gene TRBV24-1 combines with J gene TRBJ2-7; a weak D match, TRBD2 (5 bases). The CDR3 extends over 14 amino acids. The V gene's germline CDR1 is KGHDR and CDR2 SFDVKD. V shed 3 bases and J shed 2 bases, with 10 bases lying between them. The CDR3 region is CATSDAGETYEQYF. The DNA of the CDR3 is TGTGCCACCAGTGATGCCGGGGAAACCTACGAGCAGTACTTC.